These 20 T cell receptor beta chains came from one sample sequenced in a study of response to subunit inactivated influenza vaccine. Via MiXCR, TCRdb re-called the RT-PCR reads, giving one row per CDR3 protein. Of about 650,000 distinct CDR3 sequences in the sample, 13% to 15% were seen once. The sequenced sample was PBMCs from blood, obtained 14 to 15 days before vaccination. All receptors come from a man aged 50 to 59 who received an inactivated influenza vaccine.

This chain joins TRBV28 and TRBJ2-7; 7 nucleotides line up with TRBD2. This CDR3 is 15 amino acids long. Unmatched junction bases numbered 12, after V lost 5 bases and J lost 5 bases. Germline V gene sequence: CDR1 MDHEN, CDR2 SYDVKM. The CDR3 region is CASSPAWGGEHEQYF. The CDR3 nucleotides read TGTGCCAGCAGTCCCGCTTGGGGGGGGGAGCACGAGCAGTACTTC.

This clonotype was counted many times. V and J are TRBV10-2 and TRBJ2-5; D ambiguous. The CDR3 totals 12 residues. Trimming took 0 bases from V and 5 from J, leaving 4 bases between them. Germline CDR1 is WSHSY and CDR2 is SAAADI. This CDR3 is CASSESGETQYF. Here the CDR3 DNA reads TGCGCCAGCAGTGAGTCGGGGGAGACCCAGTACTTC.

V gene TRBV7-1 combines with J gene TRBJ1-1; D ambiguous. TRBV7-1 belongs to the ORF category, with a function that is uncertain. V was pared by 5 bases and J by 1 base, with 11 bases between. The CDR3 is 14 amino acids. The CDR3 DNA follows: TGTGCCAGCAGCCCCGGGTTAACGAACACTGAAGCTTTCTTT. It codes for CASSPGLTNTEAFF.

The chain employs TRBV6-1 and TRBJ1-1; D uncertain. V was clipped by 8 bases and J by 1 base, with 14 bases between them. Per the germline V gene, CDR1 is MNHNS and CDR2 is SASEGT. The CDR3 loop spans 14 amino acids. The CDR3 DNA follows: TGTGCCAGCTCGGTTATAACATCGAACACTGAAGCTTTCTTT. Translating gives CASSVITSNTEAFF.

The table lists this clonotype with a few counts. DNA for the CDR3: TGTGCCAGCAGCGTAGCGGCCTCAGGGGCCTACGAGCAGTACTTC. Translation: CASSVAASGAYEQYF. The chain joins TRBV9 to TRBJ2-7; a possible D gene is TRBD1 (6 bases). The germline V and J ends were trimmed by 0 bases and 2 bases, with 12 bases remaining between them. Per the germline V gene, CDR1 is SGDLS and CDR2 is YYNGEE. CDR3 size: 15 residues.

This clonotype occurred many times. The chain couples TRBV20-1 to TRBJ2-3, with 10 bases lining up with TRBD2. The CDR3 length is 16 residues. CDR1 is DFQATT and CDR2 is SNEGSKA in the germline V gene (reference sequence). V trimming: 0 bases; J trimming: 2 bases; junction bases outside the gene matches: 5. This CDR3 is CSARDRLAGATDTQYF. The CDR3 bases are TGCAGTGCTAGAGATCGTCTAGCGGGAGCCACAGATACGCAGTATTTT.

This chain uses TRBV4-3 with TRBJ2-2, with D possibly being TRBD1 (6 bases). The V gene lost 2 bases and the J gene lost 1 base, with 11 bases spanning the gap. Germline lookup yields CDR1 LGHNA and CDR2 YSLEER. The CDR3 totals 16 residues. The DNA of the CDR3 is TGCGCCAGCAGCCAAAGTGTGGGACAGAACACCGGGGAGCTGTTTTTT. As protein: CASSQSVGQNTGELFF.

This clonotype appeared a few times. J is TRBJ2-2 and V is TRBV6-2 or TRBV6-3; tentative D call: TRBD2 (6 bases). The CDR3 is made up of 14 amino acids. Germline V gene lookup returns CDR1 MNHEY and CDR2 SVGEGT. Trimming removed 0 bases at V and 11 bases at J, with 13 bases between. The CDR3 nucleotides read TGTGCCAGCAGTTACTCGATTCGGAGGGAAGAGCTGTTTTTT. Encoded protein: CASSYSIRREELFF.

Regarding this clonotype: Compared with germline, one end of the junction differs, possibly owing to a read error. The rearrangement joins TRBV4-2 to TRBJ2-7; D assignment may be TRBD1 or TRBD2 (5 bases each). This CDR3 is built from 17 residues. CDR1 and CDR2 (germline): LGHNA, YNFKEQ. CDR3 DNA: TGTGCCAGGAGCCAAGGGGATGGCGTACAGACTACTGGAGAGCAGTACTTC. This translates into CARSQGDGVQTTGEQYF.

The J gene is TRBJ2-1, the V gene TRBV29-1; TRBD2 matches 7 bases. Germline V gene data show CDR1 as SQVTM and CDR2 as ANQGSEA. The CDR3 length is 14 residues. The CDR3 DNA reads TGCAGTCCGGAGCCTAGCGGATCCTACAATGAGCAGTTCTTC. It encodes CSPEPSGSYNEQFF.

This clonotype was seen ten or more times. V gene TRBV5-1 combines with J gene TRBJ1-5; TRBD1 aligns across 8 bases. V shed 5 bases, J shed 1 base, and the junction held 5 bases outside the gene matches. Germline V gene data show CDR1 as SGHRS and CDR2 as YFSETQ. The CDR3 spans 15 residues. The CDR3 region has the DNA TGCGCCAGCAGTCAGGGGGCCGGGAGCAATCAGCCCCAGCATTTT. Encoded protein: CASSQGAGSNQPQHF. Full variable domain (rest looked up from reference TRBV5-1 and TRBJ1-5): KAGVTQTPRYLIKTRGQQVTLSCSPISGHRSVSWYQQTPGQGLQFLFEYFSETQRNKGNFPGRFSGRQFSNSRSEMNVSTLELGDSALYLCASSQGAGSNQPQHFGDGTRLSIL.

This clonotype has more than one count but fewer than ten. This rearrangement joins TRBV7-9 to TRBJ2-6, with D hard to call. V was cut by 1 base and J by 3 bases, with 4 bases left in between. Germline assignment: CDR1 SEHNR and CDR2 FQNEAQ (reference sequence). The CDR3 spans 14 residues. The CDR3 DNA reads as TGTGCCAGCAGCTTAGTAGATGGGGCCAACGTCCTGACTTTC. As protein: CASSLVDGANVLTF.

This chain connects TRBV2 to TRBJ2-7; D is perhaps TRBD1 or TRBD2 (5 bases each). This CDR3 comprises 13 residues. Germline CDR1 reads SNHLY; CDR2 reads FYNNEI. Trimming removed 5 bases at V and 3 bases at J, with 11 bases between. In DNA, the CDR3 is TGTGCCAGCAGTCGGGACCTCGGCTACGAGCAGTACTTC. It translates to CASSRDLGYEQYF.

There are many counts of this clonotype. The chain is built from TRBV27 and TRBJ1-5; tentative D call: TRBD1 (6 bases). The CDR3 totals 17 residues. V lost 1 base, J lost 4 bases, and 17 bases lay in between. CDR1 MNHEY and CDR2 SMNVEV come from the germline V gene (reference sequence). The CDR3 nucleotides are TGTGCCAGCAGTTTATACGGAAGGCAGGGGAATAATCAGCCCCAGCATTTT. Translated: CASSLYGRQGNNQPQHF.

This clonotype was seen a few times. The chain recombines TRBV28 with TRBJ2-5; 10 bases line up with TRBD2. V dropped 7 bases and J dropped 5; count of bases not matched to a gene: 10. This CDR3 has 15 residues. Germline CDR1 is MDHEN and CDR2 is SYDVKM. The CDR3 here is CASMSSGSARETQYF. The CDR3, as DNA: TGTGCCAGCATGTCTAGCGGGAGCGCCCGGGAGACCCAGTACTTC.

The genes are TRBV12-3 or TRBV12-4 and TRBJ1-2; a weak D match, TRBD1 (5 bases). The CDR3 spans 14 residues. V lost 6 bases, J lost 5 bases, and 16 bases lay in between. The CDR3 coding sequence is TGTGCCAGCAGCCGGGGGAGGGTGGGGTATGGCTACACCTTC. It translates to CASSRGRVGYGYTF.

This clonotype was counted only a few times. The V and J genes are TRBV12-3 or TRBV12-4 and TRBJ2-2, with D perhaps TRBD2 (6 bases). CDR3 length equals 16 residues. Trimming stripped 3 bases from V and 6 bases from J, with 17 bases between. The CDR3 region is CASSFYYGTVPGELFF. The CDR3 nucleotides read TGTGCCAGCAGTTTTTACTACGGGACTGTTCCCGGGGAGCTGTTTTTT.

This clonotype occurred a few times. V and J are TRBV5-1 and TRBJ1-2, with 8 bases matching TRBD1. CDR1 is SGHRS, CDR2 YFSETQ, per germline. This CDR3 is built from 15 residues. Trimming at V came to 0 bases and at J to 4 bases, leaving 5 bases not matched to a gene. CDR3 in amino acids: CASSLVWGTGYGYTF. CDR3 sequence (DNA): TGCGCCAGCAGCTTGGTGTGGGGGACAGGCTATGGCTACACCTTC. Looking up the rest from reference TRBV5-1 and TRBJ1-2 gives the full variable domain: KAGVTQTPRYLIKTRGQQVTLSCSPISGHRSVSWYQQTPGQGLQFLFEYFSETQRNKGNFPGRFSGRQFSNSRSEMNVSTLELGDSALYLCASSLVWGTGYGYTFGSGTRLTVV.

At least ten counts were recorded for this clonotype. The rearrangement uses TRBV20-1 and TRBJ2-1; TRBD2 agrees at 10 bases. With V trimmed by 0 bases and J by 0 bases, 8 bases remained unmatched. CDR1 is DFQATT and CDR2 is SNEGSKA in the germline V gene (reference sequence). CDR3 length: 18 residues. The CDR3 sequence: CSARDLRASGSSYNEQFF. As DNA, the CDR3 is TGCAGTGCTAGAGATTTAAGGGCTAGCGGGAGCTCCTACAATGAGCAGTTCTTC.

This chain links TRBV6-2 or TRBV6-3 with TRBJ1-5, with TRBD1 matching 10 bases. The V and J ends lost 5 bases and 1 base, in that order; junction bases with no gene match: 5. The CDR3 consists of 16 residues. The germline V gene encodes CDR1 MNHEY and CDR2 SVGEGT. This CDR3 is CASSDGQGVSNQPQHF. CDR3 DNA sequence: TGTGCCAGCAGTGACGGACAGGGGGTAAGCAATCAGCCCCAGCATTTT.